A selection of T cell receptor beta chains follows, all from one sample in a study of control samples from healthy donors and cancer patients. This table comes from immunoSEQ multiplex PCR, and its TCRdb copy is limited to in-frame clones, with some not included. The table shows 95,000 to 150,000 clones, with about nine tenths occurring only once. Sequenced input: blood. All receptors derive from a young woman in good health. Both conserved end residues are trimmed from each CDR3. A D gene is named only where the DNA matches it firmly.

TRBV27	TRBJ2-7	14	.	ASSPSSGSLSYEQY
TRBV5-1	TRBJ2-1	13	TRBD2	ASSLALSSGGKEF
TRBV4-3	TRBJ1-6	15	.	ASSPESPGAVNSPLH
TRBV13	TRBJ1-3	12	TRBD1	ASSLQGIGNTIY
TRBV3-1/TRBV3-2	TRBJ2-3	10	.	ASSQRTDTQY
TRBV7-9	TRBJ2-1	9	.	ASSWDNEQF
TRBV5-1	TRBJ2-7	20	TRBD2	ASSLEDSRAGGYGGTPYEQY
TRBV5-5	TRBJ1-2	11	.	ASSLAGEYGYT
TRBV24-1	TRBJ2-1	19	TRBD2	ATSDAPRGLAYPSSYNEQF
TRBV6-1	TRBJ1-5	15	.	ASSDLYRPNSNQPQH
TRBV14	TRBJ1-1	13	.	ASSRPGRRNTEAF
TRBV5-1	TRBJ2-6	12	.	ASSPSSGANVLT
TRBV7-9	TRBJ2-7	12	TRBD1	ASSSPQGANEQY
TRBV27	TRBJ2-7	10	TRBD2	ASSPPAGVQY
TRBV3-1/TRBV3-2	TRBJ1-4	15	.	ASSQDVGNRWRVGLF
TRBV20-1	TRBJ1-1	11	.	SASEWGNTEAF
TRBV21-1	TRBJ1-1	13	.	ASSPSTTTQGAAF
TRBV5-4	TRBJ1-4	13	TRBD1	ASSHRTGEGEKLF
TRBV20-1	TRBJ2-7	10	.	SASRIAYEQY
TRBV10-1	TRBJ2-3	13	TRBD2	ASSETGGFTDTQY
TRBV24-1	TRBJ2-1	12	.	ATSDLGPIYEQF
TRBV2	TRBJ2-6	17	TRBD1	ASSNPEGQGEAGANVLT
TRBV4-3	TRBJ2-1	13	TRBD1	ASSQGTGRWDEQF
TRBV19	TRBJ1-1	13	.	ASSILGAENTEAF
TRBV6-5	TRBJ2-7	12	.	ASTKDRLSYEQY
TRBV7-2	TRBJ2-5	9	.	ASSLVETQY
TRBV19	TRBJ1-1	12	TRBD1	ASSTLLTGAEAF
TRBV7-6	TRBJ2-5	15	.	ASSLEAHSSLGETQY
TRBV27	TRBJ1-6	13	TRBD1	ASSLGDRVNSPLH
TRBV5-4	TRBJ2-7	10	.	ASSLPGNEQY
TRBV30	TRBJ1-4	12	.	AWSPPDSTRLKD
TRBV5-1	TRBJ2-1	18	.	ASSRRLLGGSLERSGEQF
TRBV10-3	TRBJ2-1	11	.	AISDNGNNEQF
TRBV6-2/TRBV6-3	TRBJ1-2	14	TRBD1	ASSFYSPQGAGGYT
TRBV9	TRBJ2-7	17	.	ASSVAGIMTMPILYEQY
TRBV28	TRBJ1-2	12	.	ASRGDSPSYGYT
TRBV6-4	TRBJ2-3	12	.	ASSAGTGTDTQY
TRBV4-2	TRBJ2-1	12	TRBD1	ASSQETGGNEQF
TRBV24-1	TRBJ2-3	13	.	ATSDGDKSTDTQY
TRBV2	TRBJ2-1	14	TRBD2	ASSEMYPRGDNEQF
TRBV7-9	TRBJ2-5	12	TRBD1	ASSHSTGQETQY
TRBV10-1	TRBJ1-2	11	TRBD1	ASSEGGWRGYT
TRBV5-6	TRBJ1-3	10	.	ASSLPGNTIY
TRBV14	TRBJ2-1	15	TRBD1	ASSQGPGQGLYNEQF
TRBV28	TRBJ2-5	15	TRBD2	ASRTAGLAGGKETQY
TRBV6-5	TRBJ1-2	13	.	ASNDHGGLDYGYT
TRBV7-9	TRBJ2-5	14	.	ASSLMYTGIEETQY
TRBV18	TRBJ2-7	12	.	ASSPLSSSYEQY
TRBV7-7	TRBJ2-3	12	.	ASSLFREADTQY